This TCR beta chain came from a study of cytomegalovirus exposure and HLA in healthy donors. Of note for this clone: Its cognate antigen is unknown.

Regarding the study as a whole: As a later analysis revealed, the rate of TCR association differed by HLA locus, with DRB1 most and HLA-C fewest. Researchers catalogued some 160 TCR beta chains as cytomegalovirus-associated.

Germline V gene data show CDR1 as SGHRS and CDR2 as YFSETQ. The CDR3 covers 15 residues. V shed 3 bases and J 6 bases; nucleotides not matched to a gene: 7. The primer mix had 60 Vbeta and 13 Jbeta primers. The method was immunoSEQ multiplex PCR; TCRdb's version includes in-frame clones alone and lacks a portion of them. The data show some 160,000 clones, roughly 80% seen once. This chain links TRBV5-1 with TRBJ2-1; 9 bases map to TRBD1. The sample was PBMCs. The sequence was collected from a male donor in good health and CMV-seronegative. The CDR3 sequence is CASSSDRGDSNEQFF. The CDR3 coding sequence is TGCGCCAGCAGCTCAGACAGGGGGGACTCCAATGAGCAGTTCTTC.